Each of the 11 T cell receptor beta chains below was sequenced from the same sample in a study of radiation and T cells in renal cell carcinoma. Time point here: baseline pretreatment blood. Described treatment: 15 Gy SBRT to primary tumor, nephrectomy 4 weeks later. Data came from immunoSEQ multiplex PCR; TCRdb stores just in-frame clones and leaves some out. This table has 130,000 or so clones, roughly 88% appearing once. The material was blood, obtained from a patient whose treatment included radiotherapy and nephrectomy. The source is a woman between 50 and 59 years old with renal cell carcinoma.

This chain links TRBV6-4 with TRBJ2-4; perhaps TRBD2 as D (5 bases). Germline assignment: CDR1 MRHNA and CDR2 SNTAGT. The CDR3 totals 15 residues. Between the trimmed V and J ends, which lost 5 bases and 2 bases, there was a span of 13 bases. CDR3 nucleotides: TGTGCCAGCAGTCCCCGGGGTAAGCCCAAAAACATTCAGTACTTC. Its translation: CASSPRGKPKNIQYF.

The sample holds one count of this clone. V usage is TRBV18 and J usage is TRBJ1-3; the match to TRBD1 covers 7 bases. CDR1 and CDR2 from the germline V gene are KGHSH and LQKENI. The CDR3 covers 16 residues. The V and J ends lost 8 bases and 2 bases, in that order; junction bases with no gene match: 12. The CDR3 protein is CASTRSTGRTGNTIYF. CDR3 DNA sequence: TGTGCCAGCACCCGATCGACAGGGAGGACTGGAAACACCATATATTTT.

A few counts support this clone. CDR3 sequence: CASSYLSTTEAFF. CDR3 bases: TGTGCCAGCAGCTATTTATCGACCACTGAAGCTTTCTTT. The chain carries TRBV7-3 and TRBJ1-1; D is undetermined. The CDR3 extends over 13 amino acids. Deletions cut 4 bases from V and 4 bases from J, with 10 bases between. CDR1 and CDR2 (germline): SGHTA, FQGTGA.

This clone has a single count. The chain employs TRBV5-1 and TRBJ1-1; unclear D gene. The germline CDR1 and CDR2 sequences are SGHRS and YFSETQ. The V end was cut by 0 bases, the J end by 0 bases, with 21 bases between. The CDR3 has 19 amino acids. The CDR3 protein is CASSLVIIGAAKVNTEAFF. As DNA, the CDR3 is TGCGCCAGCAGCTTGGTCATTATCGGTGCCGCCAAAGTGAACACTGAAGCTTTCTTT.

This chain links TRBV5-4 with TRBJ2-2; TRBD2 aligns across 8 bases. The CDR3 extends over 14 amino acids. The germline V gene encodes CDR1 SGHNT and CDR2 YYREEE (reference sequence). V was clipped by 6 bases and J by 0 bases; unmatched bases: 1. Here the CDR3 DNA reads TGTGCCAGCACGCGGGGGGCGAACACCGGGGAGCTGTTTTTT. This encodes CASTRGANTGELFF.

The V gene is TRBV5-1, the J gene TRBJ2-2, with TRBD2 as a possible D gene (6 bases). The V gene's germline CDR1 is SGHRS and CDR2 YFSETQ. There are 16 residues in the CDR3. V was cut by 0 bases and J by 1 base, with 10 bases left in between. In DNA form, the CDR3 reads TGCGCCAGCAGCTTGGCGGAGGGAGGGAACACCGGGGAGCTGTTTTTT. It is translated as CASSLAEGGNTGELFF.

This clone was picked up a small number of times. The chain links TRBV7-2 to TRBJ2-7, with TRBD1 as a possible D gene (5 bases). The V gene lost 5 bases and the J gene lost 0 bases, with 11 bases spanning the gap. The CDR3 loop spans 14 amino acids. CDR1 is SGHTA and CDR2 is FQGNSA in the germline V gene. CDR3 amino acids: CASSLGHSSYEQYF. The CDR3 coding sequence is TGTGCCAGCAGCCTGGGGCACAGCTCCTACGAGCAGTACTTC.

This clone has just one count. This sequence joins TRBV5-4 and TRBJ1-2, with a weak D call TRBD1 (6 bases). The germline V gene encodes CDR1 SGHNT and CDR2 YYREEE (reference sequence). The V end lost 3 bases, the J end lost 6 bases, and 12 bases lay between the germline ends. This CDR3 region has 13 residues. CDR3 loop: CASSWTASDGYTF. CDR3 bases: TGTGCCAGCAGCTGGACAGCTTCCGATGGCTACACCTTC.

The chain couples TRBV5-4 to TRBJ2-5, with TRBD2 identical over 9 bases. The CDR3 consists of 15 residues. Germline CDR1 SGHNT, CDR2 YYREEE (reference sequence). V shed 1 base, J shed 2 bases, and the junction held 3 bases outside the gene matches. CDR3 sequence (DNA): TGTGCCAGCAGCTTGCTAGCGGGGAATCAAGAGACCCAGTACTTC. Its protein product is CASSLLAGNQETQYF.

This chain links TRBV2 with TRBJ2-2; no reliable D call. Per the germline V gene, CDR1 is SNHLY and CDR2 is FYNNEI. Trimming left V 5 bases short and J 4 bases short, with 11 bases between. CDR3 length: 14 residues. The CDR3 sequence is CASSSQVVTGELFF. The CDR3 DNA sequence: TGTGCCAGCAGTTCGCAGGTGGTCACCGGGGAGCTGTTTTTT.

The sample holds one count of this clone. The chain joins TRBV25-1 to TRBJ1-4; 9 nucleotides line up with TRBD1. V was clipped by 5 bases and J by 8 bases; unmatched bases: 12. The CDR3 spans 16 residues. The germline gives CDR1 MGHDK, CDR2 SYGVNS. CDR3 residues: CASSRIGGQGQEKLFF. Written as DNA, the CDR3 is TGTGCCAGCAGTCGAATAGGGGGACAGGGTCAGGAAAAACTGTTTTTT.